This T cell receptor beta chain was obtained from a study of PD-L1 blockade in urothelial cancer. In the study overall: T cells numbered a median of approximately 130,000 in the blood samples.

Study-wide findings and caveats: Below-median pretreatment blood TCR clonality was a predictor of better survival.

V was trimmed by 1 base and J by 0 bases, leaving 6 bases between them. Germline V gene sequence: CDR1 LNHNV, CDR2 YYDKDF (reference sequence). There are 15 residues in the CDR3. Patients suffered from locally advanced or metastatic urothelial carcinoma. Spike-ins of synthetic TCR analog templates went into each PCR. Sequencing used immunoSEQ multiplex PCR; TCRdb keeps in-frame clones, though not all of them. The table includes tens of thousands of clones, about nine tenths detected once. This clone was observed a few times. Its antigen is unidentified. This sequence originates from a woman in her 70s with urothelial cancer. The chain couples TRBV15 to TRBJ1-4, with TRBD1 as a possible D gene (5 bases). Sequenced here: PBMCs, sampled around atezolizumab (anti-PD-L1) treatment. As DNA, the CDR3 is TGTGCCACCAGCAGAGGACAGTCAACTAATGAAAAACTGTTTTTT. This sequence encodes CATSRGQSTNEKLFF.